These T cell receptor beta chains were read from a single sample in a study of Ad26.COV2.S vaccination and SARS-CoV-2 variants. Clones were read by immunoSEQ multiplex PCR, and TCRdb kept only the in-frame ones, dropping some. The repertoire has about half a million clones, about nine tenths of them found once; the top ten carry 1.7%. The input for sequencing was peripheral blood, taken in a trial of Ad26.COV2.S vaccine versus placebo. These receptor sequences come from a person between 18 and 59 years old who received the Ad26.COV2.S COVID-19 vaccine or a placebo. The CDR3 runs from the conserved cysteine through the conserved F or W. Clone size is shown for a subset of rows, as once, few, many or a class of expanded clone.

>TRBV5-1|TRBJ2-7|few
CASSLVWGPSYEQYF
>TRBV27|TRBJ1-4|once
CASSWTSENEKLFF
>TRBV5-1|TRBJ2-5|NA
CASGRTGDVGETQYF
>TRBV2|TRBJ2-1|NA
CARRLIQQSSSYNEQFF
>TRBV9|TRBJ1-2|NA
CASSVDGSWGGYTF
>TRBV6-5|TRBJ1-2|NA
CASSYSIDPVPSGYTF
>TRBV4-2|TRBJ1-2|NA
CASSQDYVGFSYGYTF
>TRBV7-3|TRBJ2-1|NA
CASSVQERQEQFF
>TRBV6-5|TRBJ1-2|NA
CASTGTGGHYGYTF
>TRBV5-5|TRBJ2-7|once
CASSLVLPRGIYEQYF
>TRBV13|TRBJ2-3|NA
CASSTIGTFPGTDTQYF
>TRBV18|TRBJ2-1|NA
CASSPPLTGTDNEQFF
>TRBV5-1|TRBJ2-3|NA
CASSPQQGPGTDTQYF
>TRBV11-3|TRBJ2-1|NA
CASSRGQGQYNEQFF
>TRBV7-3|TRBJ2-3|NA
CASSWTGLRTDTQYF
>TRBV27|TRBJ1-4|NA
CASSLVVREKLFF
>TRBV2|TRBJ1-5|once
CASSVGRRNQPQHF
>TRBV5-4|TRBJ2-1|NA
CASSLLGLAGGPGFDEQFF
>TRBV30|TRBJ1-2|NA
CARNEGGGYTF
>TRBV3-1/TRBV3-2|TRBJ1-1|NA
CASSQDLSAGWKGNTEAFF
>TRBV25-1|TRBJ1-1|NA
CASSEDRVDPTEAFF
>TRBV28|TRBJ1-2|NA
CASSLTGSNYGYTF
>TRBV7-3|TRBJ2-3|NA
CASSLIGGTSGSTDTQYF
>TRBV5-1|TRBJ2-7|NA
CASNSGLAGGYYEQYF
>TRBV13|TRBJ2-7|NA
CASSLGLAGGPGHEQYF
>TRBV10-3|TRBJ1-1|NA
CAISPGQGPNTEAFF
>TRBV6-2/TRBV6-3|TRBJ1-1|NA
CASSPRTGIGEAFF
>TRBV21-1|TRBJ2-1|NA
CASSKSRRDPTPNEQFF
>TRBV11-1|TRBJ2-2|NA
CASSLVNLGTGELFF
>TRBV28|TRBJ1-5|NA
CASSLGGASNQPQHF
>TRBV27|TRBJ1-2|NA
CASSFKGVGYGYTF
>TRBV7-9|TRBJ1-1|NA
CASSLLSGGNTEAFF
>TRBV11-2|TRBJ2-3|NA
CASSFGTGGPDTQYF
>TRBV5-6|TRBJ1-1|once
CASSLASGQWVNTEAFF
>TRBV9|TRBJ2-3|NA
CASSASSTDTQYF
>TRBV30|TRBJ1-3|few
CAWSRRGSLRANRANTIYF
>TRBV28|TRBJ1-2|NA
CASSSGPYGYTF
>TRBV30|TRBJ1-2|NA
CAWSVRGGGGYTF
>TRBV5-1|TRBJ1-2|NA
CASSRTGGNYGYTF
>TRBV11-2|TRBJ2-2|NA
CASSLAFRGAGELFF
>TRBV28|TRBJ2-7|NA
CASSQGRYEQYF
>TRBV7-3|TRBJ2-7|NA
CASSSSSPQGSYEQYF
>TRBV5-5|TRBJ1-5|NA
CASSLGTGVAWPQHF
>TRBV18|TRBJ1-1|NA
CASSPGGRNTEAFF
>TRBV7-9|TRBJ2-2|few
CASSRGDGGELFF
>TRBV19|TRBJ1-5|NA
CASRTLNQPQHF
>TRBV19|TRBJ2-7|NA
CASSRGATYEQYF
>TRBV28|TRBJ1-1|NA
CASRGLNTEAFF
>TRBV5-1|TRBJ1-2|NA
CASSLAGTGVHYGYTF
>TRBV5-6|TRBJ2-3|NA
CASSLVGLAGGPDTQYF
>TRBV28|TRBJ2-3|NA
CASSLWLGGTDTQYF
>TRBV5-8|TRBJ1-4|few
CASSLYSFATNEKLFF
>TRBV29-1|TRBJ2-7|NA
CSVKRLAGQWYEQYF